This T cell receptor (beta chain) is drawn from a study of T cell responses to AZD1222 COVID-19 vaccine. The CDR3 spans 14 residues. Trimming cost V 6 bases and J 6 bases, with 18 bases left between them. The germline gives CDR1 SNHLY, CDR2 FYNNEI. Study-level results: CD4 TCRs covered the whole spike, strongest at regions 160-218 and 743-854.

The data were produced by immunoSEQ multiplex PCR, yet TCRdb's version contains in-frame clones alone and is incomplete. The sample records 95,000 to 150,000 clones, 80% to 95% being singletons. As for this clone: Its antigen is unidentified.

This chain connects TRBV2 to TRBJ2-7, with D uncertain. This sequence originates from an adult in good health. The sample here was peripheral blood, taken on day 0 of AZD1222 vaccination. The CDR3 bases are TGTGCCAGCAGCCTTGCCCGGACCCTAGGCGAGCAGTACTTC. This gives the protein CASSLARTLGEQYF.